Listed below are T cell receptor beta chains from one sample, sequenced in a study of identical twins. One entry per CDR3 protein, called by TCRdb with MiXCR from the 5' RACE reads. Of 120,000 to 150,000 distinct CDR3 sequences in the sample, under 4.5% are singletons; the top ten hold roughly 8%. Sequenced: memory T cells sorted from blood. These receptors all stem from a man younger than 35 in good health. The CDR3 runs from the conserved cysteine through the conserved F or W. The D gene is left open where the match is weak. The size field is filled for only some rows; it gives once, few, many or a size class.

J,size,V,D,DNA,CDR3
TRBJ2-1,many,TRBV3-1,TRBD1,TGTGCCAGCAGCCAAGCCAACAGGGGTAATGAGCAGTTCTTC,CASSQANRGNEQFF
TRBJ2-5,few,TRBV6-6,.,TGTGCCAGCAGGTATCTCGAGACCCAGTACTTC,CASRYLETQYF
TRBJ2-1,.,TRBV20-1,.,TGCAGTGCTAGTTCCCCGGCGCCGGAGCAGTTCTTC,CSASSPAPEQFF
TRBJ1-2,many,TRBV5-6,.,TGTGCCAGCAGCTTGCCCCAGGTGGAAAACTATGGCTACACCTTC,CASSLPQVENYGYTF
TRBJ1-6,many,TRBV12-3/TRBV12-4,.,TGTGCCAGCAGTTTTGGTACAGGGTGGAATTCACCCCTCCACTTT,CASSFGTGWNSPLHF
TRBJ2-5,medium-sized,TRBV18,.,TGTGCCAGCTCACCTCTGCGGGAAGAGACCCAGTACTTC,CASSPLREETQYF
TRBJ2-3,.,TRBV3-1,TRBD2,TGTGCCAGCAGCAGGACTAGCGGGAGTGGCACAGATACGCAGTATTTT,CASSRTSGSGTDTQYF
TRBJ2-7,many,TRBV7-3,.,TGTGCCAGCAGCTCCGACCGTTTCGGAGAGCAGTACTTC,CASSSDRFGEQYF
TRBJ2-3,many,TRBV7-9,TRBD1,TGTGCCAGCAGCTTTGATACAGGGGCAGATACGCAGTATTTT,CASSFDTGADTQYF
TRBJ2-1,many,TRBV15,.,TGTGCCACCAGCAGGGACCTCGGTTCTGAGCAGTTCTTC,CATSRDLGSEQFF